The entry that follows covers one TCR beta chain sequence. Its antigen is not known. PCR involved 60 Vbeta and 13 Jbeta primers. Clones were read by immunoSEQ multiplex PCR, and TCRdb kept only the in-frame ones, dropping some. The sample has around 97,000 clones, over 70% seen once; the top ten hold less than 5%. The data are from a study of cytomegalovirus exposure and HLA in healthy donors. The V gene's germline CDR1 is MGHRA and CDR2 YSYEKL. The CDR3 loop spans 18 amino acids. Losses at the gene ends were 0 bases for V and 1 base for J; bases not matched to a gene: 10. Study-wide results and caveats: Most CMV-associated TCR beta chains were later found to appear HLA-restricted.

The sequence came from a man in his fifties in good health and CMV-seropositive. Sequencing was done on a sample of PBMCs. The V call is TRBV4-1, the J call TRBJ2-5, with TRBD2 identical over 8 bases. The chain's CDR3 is CASSQEKVSGSPQETQYF. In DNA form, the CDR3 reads TGCGCCAGCAGCCAAGAAAAGGTCAGCGGGAGCCCCCAAGAGACCCAGTACTTC.